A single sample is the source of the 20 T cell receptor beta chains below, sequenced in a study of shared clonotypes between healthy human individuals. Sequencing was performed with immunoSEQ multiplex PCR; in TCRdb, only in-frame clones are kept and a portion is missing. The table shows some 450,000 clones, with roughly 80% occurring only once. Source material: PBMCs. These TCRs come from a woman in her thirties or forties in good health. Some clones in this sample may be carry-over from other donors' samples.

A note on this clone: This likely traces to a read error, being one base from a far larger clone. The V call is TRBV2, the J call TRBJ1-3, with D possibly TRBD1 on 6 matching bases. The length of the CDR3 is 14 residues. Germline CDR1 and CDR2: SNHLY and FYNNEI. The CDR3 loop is CASRPQGPGSTIYF. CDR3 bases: TGTGCCAGCAGACCACAGGGACCTGGAAGCACCATATATTTT. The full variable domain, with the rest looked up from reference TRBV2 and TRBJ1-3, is EPEVTQTPSHQVTQMGQEVILRCVPISNHLYFYWYRQILGQKVEFLVSFYNNEISEKSEIFDDQFSVERPDGSNFTLKIRSTKLEDSAMYFCASRPQGPGSTIYFGEGSWLTVV.

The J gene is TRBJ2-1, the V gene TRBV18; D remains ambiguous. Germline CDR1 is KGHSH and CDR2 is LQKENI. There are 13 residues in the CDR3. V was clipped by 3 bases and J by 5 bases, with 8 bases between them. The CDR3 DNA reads TGTGCCAGCTCACCGGGCTGGGACAATGAGCAGTTCTTC. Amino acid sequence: CASSPGWDNEQFF. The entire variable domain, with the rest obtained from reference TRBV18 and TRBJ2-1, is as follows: NAGVMQNPRHLVRRRGQEARLRCSPMKGHSHVYWYRQLPEEGLKFMVYLQKENIIDESGMPKERFSAEFPKEGPSILRIQQVVRGDSAAYFCASSPGWDNEQFFGPGTRLTVL.

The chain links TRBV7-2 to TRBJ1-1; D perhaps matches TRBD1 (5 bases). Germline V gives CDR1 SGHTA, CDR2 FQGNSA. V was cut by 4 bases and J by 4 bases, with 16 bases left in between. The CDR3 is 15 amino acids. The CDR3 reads CASSSDSRWFTEAFF. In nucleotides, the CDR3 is TGTGCCAGCAGCTCTGACAGCCGTTGGTTCACTGAAGCTTTCTTT.

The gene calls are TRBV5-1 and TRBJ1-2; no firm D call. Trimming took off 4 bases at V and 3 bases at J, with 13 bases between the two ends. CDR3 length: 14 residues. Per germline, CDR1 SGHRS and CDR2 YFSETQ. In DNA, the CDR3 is TGCGCCAGCAGCCCGGAGGGCATGGACTATGGCTACACCTTC. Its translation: CASSPEGMDYGYTF.

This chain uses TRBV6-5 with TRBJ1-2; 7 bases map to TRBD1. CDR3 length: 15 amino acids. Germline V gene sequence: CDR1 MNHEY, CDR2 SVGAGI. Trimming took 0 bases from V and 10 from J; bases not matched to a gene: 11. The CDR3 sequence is CASSYSGGRDSPYTF. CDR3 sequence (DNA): TGTGCCAGCAGTTACTCCGGGGGCCGGGACAGTCCCTACACCTTC.

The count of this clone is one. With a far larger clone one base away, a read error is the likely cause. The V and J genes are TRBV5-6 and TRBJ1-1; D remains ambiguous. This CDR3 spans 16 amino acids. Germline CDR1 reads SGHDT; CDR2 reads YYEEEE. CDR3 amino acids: CVSRSALERVNTEAFF. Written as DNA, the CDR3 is TGTGTCAGTCGCAGTGCGTTAGAGCGGGTGAACACTGAAGCTTTCTTT. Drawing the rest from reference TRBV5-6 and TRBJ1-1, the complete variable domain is DAGVTQSPTHLIKTRGQQVTLRCSPKSGHDTVSWYQQALGQGPQFIFQYYEEEERQRGNFPDRFSGHQFPNYSSELNVNALLLGDSALYLCVSRSALERVNTEAFFGQGTRLTVV.

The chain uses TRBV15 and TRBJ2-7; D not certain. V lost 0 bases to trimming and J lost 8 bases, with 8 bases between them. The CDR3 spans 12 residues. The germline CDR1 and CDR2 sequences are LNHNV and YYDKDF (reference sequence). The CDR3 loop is CATSRDKVKQYF. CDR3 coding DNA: TGTGCCACCAGCAGAGATAAAGTTAAGCAGTACTTC.

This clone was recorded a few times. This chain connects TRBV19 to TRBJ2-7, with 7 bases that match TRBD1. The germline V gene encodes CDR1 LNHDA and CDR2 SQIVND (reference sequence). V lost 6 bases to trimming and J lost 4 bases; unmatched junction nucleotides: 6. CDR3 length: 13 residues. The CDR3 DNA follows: TGTGCCAGTAGGGAAGGGGGCTCGTACGAGCAGTACTTC. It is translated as CASREGGSYEQYF.

The CDR3 protein is CASSLGWSSYEQYF. As DNA, the CDR3 is TGTGCCAGCAGCTTAGGGTGGTCCTCCTACGAGCAGTACTTC. The J gene is TRBJ2-7, the V gene TRBV7-8; D is uncertain. Trimming removed 1 base from V and 0 bases from J, with 7 bases in between. CDR1 and CDR2 from the germline V gene are SGHVS and FQNEAQ. This CDR3 region has 14 residues.

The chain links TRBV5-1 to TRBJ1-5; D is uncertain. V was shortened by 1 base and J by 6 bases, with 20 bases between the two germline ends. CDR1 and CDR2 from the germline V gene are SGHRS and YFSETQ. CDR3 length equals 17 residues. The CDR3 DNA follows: TGCGCCAGCAGCTTGCCCGGGAGAAAGGGTAGGTTTCAGCCCCAGCATTTT. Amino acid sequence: CASSLPGRKGRFQPQHF.

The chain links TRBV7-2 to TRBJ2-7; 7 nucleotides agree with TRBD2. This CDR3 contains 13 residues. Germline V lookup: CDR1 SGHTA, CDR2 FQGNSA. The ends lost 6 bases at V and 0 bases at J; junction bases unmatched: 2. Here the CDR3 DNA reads TGTGCCAGCAGTGGGGGGGTCTCCTACGAGCAGTACTTC. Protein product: CASSGGVSYEQYF.

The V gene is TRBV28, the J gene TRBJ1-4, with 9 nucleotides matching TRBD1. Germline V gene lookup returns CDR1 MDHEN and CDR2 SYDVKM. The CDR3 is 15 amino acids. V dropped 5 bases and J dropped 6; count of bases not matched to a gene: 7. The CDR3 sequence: CASSTPGTGHEKLFF. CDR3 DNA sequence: TGTGCCAGCAGTACCCCCGGGACAGGGCATGAAAAACTGTTTTTT.

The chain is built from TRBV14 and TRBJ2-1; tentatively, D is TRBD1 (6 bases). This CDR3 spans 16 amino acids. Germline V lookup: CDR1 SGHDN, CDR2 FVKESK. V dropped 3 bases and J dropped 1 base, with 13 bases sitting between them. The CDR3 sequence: CASSQPGTLSYNEQFF. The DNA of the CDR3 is TGTGCCAGCAGCCAGCCCGGGACACTATCCTACAATGAGCAGTTCTTC. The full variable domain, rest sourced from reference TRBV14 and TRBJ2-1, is EAGVTQFPSHSVIEKGQTVTLRCDPISGHDNLYWYRRVMGKEIKFLLHFVKESKQDESGMPNNRFLAERTGGTYSTLKVQPAELEDSGVYFCASSQPGTLSYNEQFFGPGTRLTVL.

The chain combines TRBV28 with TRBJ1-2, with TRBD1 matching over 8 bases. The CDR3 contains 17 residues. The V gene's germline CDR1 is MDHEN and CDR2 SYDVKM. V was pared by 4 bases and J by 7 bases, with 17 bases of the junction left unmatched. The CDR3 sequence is CASSSTLDRVRQFGYTF. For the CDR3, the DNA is TGTGCCAGCAGTTCAACCCTGGACAGGGTTAGGCAGTTTGGCTACACCTTC.

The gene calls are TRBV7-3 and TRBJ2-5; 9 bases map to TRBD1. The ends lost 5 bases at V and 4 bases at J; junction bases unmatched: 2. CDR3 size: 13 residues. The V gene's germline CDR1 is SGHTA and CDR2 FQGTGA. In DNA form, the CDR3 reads TGTGCCAGCAGCCTGGACAGGGGAGAGACCCAGTACTTC. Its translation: CASSLDRGETQYF.

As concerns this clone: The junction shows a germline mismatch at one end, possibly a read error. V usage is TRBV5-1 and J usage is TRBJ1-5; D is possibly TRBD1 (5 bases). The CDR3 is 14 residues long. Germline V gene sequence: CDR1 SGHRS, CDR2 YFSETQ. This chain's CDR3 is CASSLGPEVQPQHF. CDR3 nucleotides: TGTGCCAGCAGCTTGGGGCCGGAGGTTCAGCCCCAGCATTTT.

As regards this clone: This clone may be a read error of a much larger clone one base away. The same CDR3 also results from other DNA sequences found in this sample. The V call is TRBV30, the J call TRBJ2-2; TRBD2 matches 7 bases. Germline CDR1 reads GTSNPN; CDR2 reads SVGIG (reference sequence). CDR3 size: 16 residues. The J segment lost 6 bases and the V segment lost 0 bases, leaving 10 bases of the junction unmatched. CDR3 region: CAWSVSGGGFPGELFF. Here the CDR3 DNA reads TGTGCCTGGAGTGTATCTGGGGGAGGGTTCCCCGGGGAGCTGTTTTTT.

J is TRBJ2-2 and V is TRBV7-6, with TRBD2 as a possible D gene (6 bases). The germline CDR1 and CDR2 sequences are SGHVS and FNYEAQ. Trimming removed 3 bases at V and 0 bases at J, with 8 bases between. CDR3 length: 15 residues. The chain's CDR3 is CASSFSGANTGELFF. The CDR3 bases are TGTGCCAGCAGCTTTAGCGGCGCGAACACCGGGGAGCTGTTTTTT.

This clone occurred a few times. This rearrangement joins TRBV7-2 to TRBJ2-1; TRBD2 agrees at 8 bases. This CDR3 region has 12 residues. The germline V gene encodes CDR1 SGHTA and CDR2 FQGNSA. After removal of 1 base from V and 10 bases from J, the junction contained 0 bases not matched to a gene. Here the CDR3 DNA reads TGTGCCAGCAGCTTAGTAGCGGGAGAGCAGTTCTTC. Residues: CASSLVAGEQFF.

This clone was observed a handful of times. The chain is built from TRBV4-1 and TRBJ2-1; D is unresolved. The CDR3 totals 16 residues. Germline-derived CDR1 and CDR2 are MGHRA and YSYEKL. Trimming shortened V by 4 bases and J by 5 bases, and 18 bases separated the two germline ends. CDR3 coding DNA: TGCGCCAGCAGCCTAGTCGGCAATACTCCAAACAATGAGCAGTTCTTC. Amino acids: CASSLVGNTPNNEQFF.